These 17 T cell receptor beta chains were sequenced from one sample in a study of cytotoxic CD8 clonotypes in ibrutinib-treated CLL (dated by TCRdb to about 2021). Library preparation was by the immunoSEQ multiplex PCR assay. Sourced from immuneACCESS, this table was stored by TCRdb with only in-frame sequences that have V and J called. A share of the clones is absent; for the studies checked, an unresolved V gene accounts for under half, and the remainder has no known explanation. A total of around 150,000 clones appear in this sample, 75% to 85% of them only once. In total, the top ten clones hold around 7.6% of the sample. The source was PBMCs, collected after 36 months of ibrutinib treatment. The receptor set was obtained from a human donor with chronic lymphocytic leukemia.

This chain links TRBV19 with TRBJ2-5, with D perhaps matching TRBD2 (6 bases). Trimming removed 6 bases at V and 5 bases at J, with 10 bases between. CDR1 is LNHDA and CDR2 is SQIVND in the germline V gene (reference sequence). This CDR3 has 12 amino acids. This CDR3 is CASSRGWETQYF. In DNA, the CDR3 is TGTGCCAGTAGCCGGGGGTGGGAGACCCAGTACTTC.

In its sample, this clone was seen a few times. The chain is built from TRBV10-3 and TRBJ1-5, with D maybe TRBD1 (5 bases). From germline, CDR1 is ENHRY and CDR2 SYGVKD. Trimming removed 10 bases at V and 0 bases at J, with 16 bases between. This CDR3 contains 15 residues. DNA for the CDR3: TGTGCCACCCGGACGGGGGACGTTAGCAATCAGCCCCAGCATTTT. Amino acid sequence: CATRTGDVSNQPQHF.

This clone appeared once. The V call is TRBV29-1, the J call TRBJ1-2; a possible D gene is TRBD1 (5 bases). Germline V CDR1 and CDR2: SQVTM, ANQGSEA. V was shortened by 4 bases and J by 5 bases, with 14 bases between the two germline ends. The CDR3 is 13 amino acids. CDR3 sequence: CSVAARVGYGYTF. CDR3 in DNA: TGCAGCGTTGCCGCCAGGGTGGGGTATGGCTACACCTTC.

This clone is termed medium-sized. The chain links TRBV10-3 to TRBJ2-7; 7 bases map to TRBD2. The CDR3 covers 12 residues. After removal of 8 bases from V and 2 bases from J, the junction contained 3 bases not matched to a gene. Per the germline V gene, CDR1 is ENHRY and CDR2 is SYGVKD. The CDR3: CAISTSAYEQYF. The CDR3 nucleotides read TGTGCCATCTCAACTAGCGCCTACGAGCAGTACTTC.

The CDR3 bases are TGCGCCAGCAGCCCTTCGGACGCTAGCGGCTATGGCTACACCTTC. It encodes CASSPSDASGYGYTF. This rearrangement joins TRBV5-1 to TRBJ1-2; D gene uncertain. Germline CDR1 is SGHRS and CDR2 is YFSETQ. Trimming stripped 4 bases from V and 4 bases from J, with 17 bases between. The length of the CDR3 is 15 residues. Full variable domain (rest looked up from reference TRBV5-1 and TRBJ1-2): KAGVTQTPRYLIKTRGQQVTLSCSPISGHRSVSWYQQTPGQGLQFLFEYFSETQRNKGNFPGRFSGRQFSNSRSEMNVSTLELGDSALYLCASSPSDASGYGYTFGSGTRLTVV.

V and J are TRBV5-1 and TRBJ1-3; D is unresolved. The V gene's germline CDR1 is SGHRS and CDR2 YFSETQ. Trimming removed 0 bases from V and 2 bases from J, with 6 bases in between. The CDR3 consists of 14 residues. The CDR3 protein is CASSLEYTGNTIYF. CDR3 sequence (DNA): TGCGCCAGCAGCTTGGAATATACTGGAAACACCATATATTTT.

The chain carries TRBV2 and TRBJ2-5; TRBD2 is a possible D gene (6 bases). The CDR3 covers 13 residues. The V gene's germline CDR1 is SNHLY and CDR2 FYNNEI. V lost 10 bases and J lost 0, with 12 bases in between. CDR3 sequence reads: CAISRDYQETQYF. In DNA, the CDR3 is TGTGCCATCTCCCGGGACTACCAAGAGACCCAGTACTTC.

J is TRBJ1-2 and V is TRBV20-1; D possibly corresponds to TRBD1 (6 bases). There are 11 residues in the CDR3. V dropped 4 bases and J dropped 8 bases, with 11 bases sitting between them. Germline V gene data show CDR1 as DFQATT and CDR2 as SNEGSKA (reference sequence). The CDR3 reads CSAKTGRGYTF. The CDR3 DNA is TGCAGTGCTAAAACAGGGCGCGGCTACACCTTC.

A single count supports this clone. The CDR3 DNA is TGCGCCAGCAGCTTGGGTAGCGGGGGGGCCGCCGAGCAGTTCTTC. As protein: CASSLGSGGAAEQFF. This chain joins TRBV5-1 and TRBJ2-1, with TRBD2 identical over 11 bases. The CDR3 totals 15 residues. CDR1 and CDR2 (germline): SGHRS, YFSETQ. The ends lost 0 bases at V and 10 bases at J; junction bases unmatched: 6.

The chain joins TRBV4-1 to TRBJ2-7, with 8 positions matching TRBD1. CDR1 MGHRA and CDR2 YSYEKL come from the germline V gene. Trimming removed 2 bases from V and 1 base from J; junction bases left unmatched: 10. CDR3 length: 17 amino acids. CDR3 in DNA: TGCGCCAGCAGCCAAATTGGACAGGGAAAAATATCCTACGAGCAGTACTTC. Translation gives CASSQIGQGKISYEQYF.

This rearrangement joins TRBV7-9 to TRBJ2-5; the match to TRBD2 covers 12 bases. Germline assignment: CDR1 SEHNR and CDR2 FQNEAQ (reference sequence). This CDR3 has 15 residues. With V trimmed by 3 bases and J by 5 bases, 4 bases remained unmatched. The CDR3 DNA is TGTGCCAGCAGCTTCCCGACTAGCGGGGGTGAGACCCAGTACTTC. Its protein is CASSFPTSGGETQYF. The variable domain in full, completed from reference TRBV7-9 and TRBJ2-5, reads DTGVSQNPRHKITKRGQNVTFRCDPISEHNRLYWYRQTLGQGPEFLTYFQNEAQLEKSRLLSDRFSAERPKGSFSTLEIQRTEQGDSAMYLCASSFPTSGGETQYFGPGTRLLVL.

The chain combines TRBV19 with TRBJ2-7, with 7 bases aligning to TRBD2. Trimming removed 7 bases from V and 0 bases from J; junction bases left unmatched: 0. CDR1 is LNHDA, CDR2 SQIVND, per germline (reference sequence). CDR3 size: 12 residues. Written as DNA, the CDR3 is TGTGCCAGTACGGGGGGCTCCTACGAGCAGTACTTC. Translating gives CASTGGSYEQYF.

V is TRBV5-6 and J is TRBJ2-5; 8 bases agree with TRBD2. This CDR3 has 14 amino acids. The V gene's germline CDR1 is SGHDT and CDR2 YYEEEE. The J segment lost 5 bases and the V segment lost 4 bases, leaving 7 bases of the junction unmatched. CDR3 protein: CASSVGAGGETQYF. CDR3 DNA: TGTGCCAGCAGCGTGGGCGCGGGAGGTGAGACCCAGTACTTC.

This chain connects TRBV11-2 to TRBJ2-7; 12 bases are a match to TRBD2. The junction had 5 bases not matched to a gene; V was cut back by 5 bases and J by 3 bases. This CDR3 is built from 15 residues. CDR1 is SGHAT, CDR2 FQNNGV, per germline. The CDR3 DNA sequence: TGTGCCAGCAGCCCGGGACTAGCGGGTTACTACGAGCAGTACTTC. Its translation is CASSPGLAGYYEQYF.

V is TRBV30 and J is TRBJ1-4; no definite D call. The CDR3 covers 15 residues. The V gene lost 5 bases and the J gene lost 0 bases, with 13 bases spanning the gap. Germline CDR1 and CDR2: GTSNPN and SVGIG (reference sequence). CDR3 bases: TGTGCCTGGCTAGGGCGGTCTGCAACTAATGAAAAACTGTTTTTT. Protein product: CAWLGRSATNEKLFF.

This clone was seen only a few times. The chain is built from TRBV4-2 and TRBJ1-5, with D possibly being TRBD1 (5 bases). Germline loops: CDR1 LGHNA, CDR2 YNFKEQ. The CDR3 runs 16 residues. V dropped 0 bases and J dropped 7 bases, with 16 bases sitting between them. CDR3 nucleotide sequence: TGTGCCAGCAGCCAAGATGCGGCCCCCTGGGGGCAGCCCCAGCATTTT. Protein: CASSQDAAPWGQPQHF.

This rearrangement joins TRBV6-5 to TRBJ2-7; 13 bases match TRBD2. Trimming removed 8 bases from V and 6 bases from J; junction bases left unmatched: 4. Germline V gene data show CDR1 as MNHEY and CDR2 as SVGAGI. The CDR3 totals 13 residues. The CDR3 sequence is CASRTSGGSEQYF. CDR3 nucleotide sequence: TGTGCCAGCCGGACTAGCGGGGGTTCCGAGCAGTACTTC.